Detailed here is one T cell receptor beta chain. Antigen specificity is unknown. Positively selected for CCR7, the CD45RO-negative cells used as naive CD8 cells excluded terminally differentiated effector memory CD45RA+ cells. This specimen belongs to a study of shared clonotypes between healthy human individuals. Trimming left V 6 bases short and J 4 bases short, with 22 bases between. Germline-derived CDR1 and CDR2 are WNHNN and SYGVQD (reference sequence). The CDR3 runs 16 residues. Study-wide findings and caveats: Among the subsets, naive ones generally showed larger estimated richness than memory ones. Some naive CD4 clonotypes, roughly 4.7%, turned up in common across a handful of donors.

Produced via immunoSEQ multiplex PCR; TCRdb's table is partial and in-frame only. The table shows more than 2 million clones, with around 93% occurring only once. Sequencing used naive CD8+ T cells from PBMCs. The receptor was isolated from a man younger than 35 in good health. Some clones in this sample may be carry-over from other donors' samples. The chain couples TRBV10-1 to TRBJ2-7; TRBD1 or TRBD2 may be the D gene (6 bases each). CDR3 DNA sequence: TGCGCCAGCAGGTGGGCAGGGGAACGGGAGCGGTACGAGCAGTACTTC. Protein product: CASRWAGERERYEQYF.